This is a list of T cell receptor beta chains from one sample in a study of blood T cell repertoires in COVID-19. Repertoires were generated with immunoSEQ multiplex PCR, while TCRdb's copy carries only in-frame clones and drops some. Here the sample spans 300,000 to 400,000 clones, approximately 90% being singletons. Sequencing was carried out using PBMCs or T cells enriched from blood (not recorded which). The receptors here all came from a woman aged 30 to 39 with acute COVID-19. The CDR3 runs from the conserved cysteine through the conserved F or W. The order of the fields is D gene, CDR3 length, J gene, V gene, clone size, CDR3 DNA, CDR3 protein. The D gene is left open where the match is weak. Part of the rows lack a size; the others show once, few, many or a class for expanded clones.

>TRBD1|17|TRBJ1-2|TRBV9|-
TGTGCCAGCAGCGAGATCCGGGACAGCAACACGGACTATGGCTACACCTTC
CASSEIRDSNTDYGYTF
>TRBD1|18|TRBJ2-6|TRBV7-9|once
TGTGCCAGCAGCGTAGTTAGGGGGCAAGGCTCTGGGGCCAACGTCCTGACTTTC
CASSVVRGQGSGANVLTF
>-|15|TRBJ2-7|TRBV19|-
TGTGCCAGTTCTCACAGCGGATCCCGCTCCTACGAGCAGTACTTC
CASSHSGSRSYEQYF
>TRBD2|17|TRBJ2-1|TRBV5-1|-
TGCGCCAGCAGCTTGGCCCCAGCTAGCGGGGGTCACAATGAGCAGTTCTTC
CASSLAPASGGHNEQFF
>TRBD1|15|TRBJ2-2|TRBV7-9|once
TGTGCCAGCAGGCCGACAGGGGGCGCGGCCGGGGAGCTGTTTTTT
CASRPTGGAAGELFF
>-|15|TRBJ2-1|TRBV27|once
TGTGCCAGCCGTGCGTGGGCGCGGGGTTACAATGAGCAGTTCTTC
CASRAWARGYNEQFF
>TRBD1|12|TRBJ1-1|TRBV24-1|once
TGTGCCACCAGTGATCGACAGGGTGAAGCTTTCTTT
CATSDRQGEAFF
>TRBD1|15|TRBJ2-2|TRBV7-3|-
TGTGCCAGCAGTTCACCGGGACAGGGGGCCGGGGAGCTGTTTTTT
CASSSPGQGAGELFF
>-|13|TRBJ2-5|TRBV7-9|-
TGTGCCAGCAGCTTTGACAGGTTCGAGACCCAGTACTTC
CASSFDRFETQYF
>TRBD1|16|TRBJ1-5|TRBV19|-
TGTGCCAGTAGTATAGAGGGACAGGTTAACAATCAGCCCCAGCATTTT
CASSIEGQVNNQPQHF
>-|11|TRBJ2-7|TRBV29-1|few
TGCAGCGTTGAAGATAACTACGAGCAGTACTTC
CSVEDNYEQYF
>TRBD1|14|TRBJ1-2|TRBV19|-
TGTGCCAGTAGTATGGTCGGGACAGGGATAGGCTACACCTTC
CASSMVGTGIGYTF
>-|13|TRBJ2-1|TRBV6-5|-
TGTGCCAGCAGAGGTTCAGGGGTGGGTGAGCAGTTCTTC
CASRGSGVGEQFF
>TRBD1|16|TRBJ1-5|TRBV6-1|-
TGTGCCAGCAGTGAGCCCGGGACAGTGGGCAATCAGCCCCAGCATTTT
CASSEPGTVGNQPQHF
>-|15|TRBJ1-1|TRBV7-2|-
TGTGCCAGCAGCTTAGGGCTCAGTTTGAACACTGAAGCTTTCTTT
CASSLGLSLNTEAFF
>-|13|TRBJ1-2|TRBV2|-
TGTGCCAGCAGTGCTAGAACAAGCTATGGCTACACCTTC
CASSARTSYGYTF
>TRBD1|14|TRBJ2-7|TRBV5-1|-
TGCGCCAGCAGCTTTGGGACAGGGGAAGGGGAGCAGTACTTC
CASSFGTGEGEQYF
>TRBD1|13|TRBJ1-2|TRBV30|-
TGTGCCTGGAGTGCCGGGACAGGGTATGGCTACACCTTC
CAWSAGTGYGYTF
>-|13|TRBJ2-3|TRBV7-3|-
TGTGCCAGCAGCTTAACATACACAGATACGCAGTATTTT
CASSLTYTDTQYF
>-|12|TRBJ1-4|TRBV5-8|-
TGTGCCAGCAGCTTTGCGGGTGAAAAACTGTTTTTT
CASSFAGEKLFF
>-|15|TRBJ2-7|TRBV19|-
TGTGCCAGTAGTATAGGGGGCGCAAGCTCCTACGAGCAGTACTTC
CASSIGGASSYEQYF
>-|15|TRBJ1-5|TRBV4-1|-
TGCGCCAGCAGCCAAGATGCCGGGTACAATCAGCCCCAGCATTTT
CASSQDAGYNQPQHF